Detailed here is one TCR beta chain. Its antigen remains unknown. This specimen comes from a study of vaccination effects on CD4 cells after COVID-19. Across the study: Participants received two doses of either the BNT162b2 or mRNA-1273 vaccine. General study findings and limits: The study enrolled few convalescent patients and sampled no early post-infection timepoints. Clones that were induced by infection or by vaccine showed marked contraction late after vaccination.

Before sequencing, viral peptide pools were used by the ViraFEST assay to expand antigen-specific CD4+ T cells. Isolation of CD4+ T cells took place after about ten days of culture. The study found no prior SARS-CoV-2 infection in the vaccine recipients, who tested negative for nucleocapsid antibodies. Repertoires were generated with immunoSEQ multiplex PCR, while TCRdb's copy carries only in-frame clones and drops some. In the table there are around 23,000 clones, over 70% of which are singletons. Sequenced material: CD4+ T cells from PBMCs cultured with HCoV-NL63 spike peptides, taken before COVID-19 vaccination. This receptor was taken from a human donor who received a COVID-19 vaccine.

CDR3 bases: TGTGCCAGCAGCTTAGCCGGACAGGGCGGGATCTATGGCTACACCTTC. Amino acids: CASSLAGQGGIYGYTF. This chain connects TRBV7-2 to TRBJ1-2, with 8 positions matching TRBD1. Germline V gives CDR1 SGHTA, CDR2 FQGNSA. The trim removed 0 bases at V and 4 bases at J, leaving 7 bases unmatched. The CDR3 extends over 16 amino acids.